This T cell receptor (beta chain) was recovered during a study of regulatory T cells in long-lasting Graves disease. Time point reported: persistent/refractory GD, antithyroid drugs over 5 years with positive TRAb. From RNA extracted from PBMCs, the TCR library was made. There are 14 residues in the CDR3. Deletions cut 8 bases from V and 12 bases from J, with 22 bases between. This clonotype was counted at least ten times. Its target is unknown. Findings and limits, study-wide: Whereas new patients shared 900 to 1,000 public clonotypes, persistent patients shared more, at about 2,500. The study found TRBV28, TRBJ1-2 and TRBJ2-5 favored in persistent disease.

Sequencing libraries for TCR beta were prepared with iRepertoire HTBI primers and Arm-PCR of CDR3 regions. MiXCR was run by TCRdb on the multiplex PCR reads, yielding one entry per CDR3 protein. Here the sample spans about 460,000 distinct CDR3 sequences, approximately 22% being singletons. The sequence came from a female donor with Graves disease. This specimen consisted of peripheral blood mononuclear cells (PBMCs), obtained when the disease was refractory, from a patient treated with antithyroid drugs. The rearrangement uses TRBV12-3 or TRBV12-4 and TRBJ1-4; D may be TRBD1 (5 bases). CDR3 region: CASGLSAGRGELFF. For the CDR3, the DNA is TGTGCCAGCGGCCTGAGTGCGGGGCGCGGAGAACTGTTTTTT.